These 2 T cell receptor beta chains share one sample of origin, sequenced in a study of neoadjuvant nivolumab and ipilimumab in lung cancer. The data were produced by immunoSEQ multiplex PCR, yet TCRdb's version contains in-frame clones alone and is incomplete. The table lists some 28,000 clones, approximately 83% of them singletons. The sample was tumor tissue, taken after neoadjuvant nivolumab, alone or with ipilimumab, at or shortly before surgery. The receptors were gathered from an adult with non-small cell lung cancer.

The chain joins TRBV15 to TRBJ2-7, with 9 bases fitting TRBD1. V lost 3 bases, J lost 7 bases, and 10 bases stayed unmatched. The CDR3 runs to 15 residues. Germline V gene sequence: CDR1 LNHNV, CDR2 YYDKDF (reference sequence). The CDR3 DNA reads TGTGCCACCAGCAGCCAACGGGACAGGGCCCGAGAGCAGTACTTC. Residues: CATSSQRDRAREQYF.

This clone occurred once. The chain uses TRBV11-3 and TRBJ2-2; D is perhaps TRBD2 (6 bases). The V gene's germline CDR1 is SGHNT and CDR2 YENEEA. Trimming removed 3 bases at V and 4 bases at J, with 9 bases between. CDR3 length: 14 amino acids. CDR3 DNA sequence: TGTGCCAGCAGCTTCAGCGGGTCCACCGGGGAGCTGTTTTTT. This codes for CASSFSGSTGELFF. Using reference TRBV11-3 and TRBJ2-2 for the parts outside the CDR3, the full variable domain is EAGVVQSPRYKIIEKKQPVAFWCNPISGHNTLYWYLQNLGQGPELLIRYENEEAVDDSQLPKDRFSAERLKGVDSTLKIQPAELGDSAVYLCASSFSGSTGELFFGEGSRLTVL.